These T cell receptor beta chains were read from a single sample in a study of long-term antiretroviral therapy in people with HIV. TCRdb's table, derived via immunoSEQ multiplex PCR, lists solely in-frame clones and lacks some. In the table there are 25,000 or so clones, roughly nine tenths of which are singletons. The material was unsorted PBMCs, obtained 1.9 years after starting antiretroviral therapy. These receptors were taken from a woman aged 25 to 39 with HIV. The CDR3 runs from the conserved cysteine through the conserved F or W.

j_call,v_call,cdr3_aa
TRBJ2-7,TRBV28,CASYSDRGPKDEQYF
TRBJ2-7,TRBV7-3,CASSSTNSYEQYF
TRBJ1-5,TRBV4-1,CASSPLITGAGNQPQHF
TRBJ1-2,TRBV6-5,CASSFSQGINYGYTF
TRBJ2-6,TRBV7-9,CASSLARNSGANVLTF
TRBJ1-1,TRBV30,CAWRDTEAFF
TRBJ2-2,TRBV11-2,CASSFLAGELFF
TRBJ1-4,TRBV6-6,CASRPRGTGTNEKLFF
TRBJ2-2,TRBV7-6,CASSSGWGGEITGELFF
TRBJ2-4,TRBV18,CASSPRQGRENIQYF
TRBJ2-5,TRBV2,CASSLASGGLQETQYF
TRBJ2-5,TRBV27,CASRPRTSGAQETQYF